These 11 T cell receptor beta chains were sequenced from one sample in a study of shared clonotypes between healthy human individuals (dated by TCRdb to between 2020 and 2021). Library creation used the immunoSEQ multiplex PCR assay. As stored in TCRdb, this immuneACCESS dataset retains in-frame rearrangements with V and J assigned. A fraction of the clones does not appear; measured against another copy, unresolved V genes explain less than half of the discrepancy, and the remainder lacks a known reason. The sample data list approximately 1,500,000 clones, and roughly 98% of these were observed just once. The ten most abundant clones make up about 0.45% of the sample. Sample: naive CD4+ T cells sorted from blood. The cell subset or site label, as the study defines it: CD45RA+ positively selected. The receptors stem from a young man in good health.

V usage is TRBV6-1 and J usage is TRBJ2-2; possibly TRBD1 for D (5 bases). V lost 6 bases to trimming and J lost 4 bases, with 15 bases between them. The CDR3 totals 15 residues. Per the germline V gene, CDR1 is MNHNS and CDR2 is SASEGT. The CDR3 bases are TGTGCCAGCAGGGATCGGGCAGGGTCCACCGGGGAGCTGTTTTTT. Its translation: CASRDRAGSTGELFF.

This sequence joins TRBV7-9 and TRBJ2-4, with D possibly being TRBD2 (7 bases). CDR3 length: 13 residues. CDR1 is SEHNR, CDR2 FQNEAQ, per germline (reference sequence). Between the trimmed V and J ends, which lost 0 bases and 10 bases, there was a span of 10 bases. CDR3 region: CASSLAGGGIQYF. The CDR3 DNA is TGTGCCAGCAGCTTAGCGGGAGGGGGAATTCAGTACTTC.

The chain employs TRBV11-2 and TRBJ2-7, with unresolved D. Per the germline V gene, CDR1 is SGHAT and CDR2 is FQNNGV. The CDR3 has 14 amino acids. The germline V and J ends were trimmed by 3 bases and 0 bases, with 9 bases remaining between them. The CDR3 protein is CASSFSRFSYEQYF. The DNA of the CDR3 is TGTGCCAGCAGCTTTTCTCGCTTCTCCTACGAGCAGTACTTC.

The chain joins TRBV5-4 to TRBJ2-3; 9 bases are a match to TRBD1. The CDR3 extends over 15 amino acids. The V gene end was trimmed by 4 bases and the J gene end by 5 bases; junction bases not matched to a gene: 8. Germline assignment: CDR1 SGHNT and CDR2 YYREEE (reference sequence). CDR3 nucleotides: TGTGCCAGCAGCCCTCGGGACAGGGTAGAAGATACGCAGTATTTT. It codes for CASSPRDRVEDTQYF.

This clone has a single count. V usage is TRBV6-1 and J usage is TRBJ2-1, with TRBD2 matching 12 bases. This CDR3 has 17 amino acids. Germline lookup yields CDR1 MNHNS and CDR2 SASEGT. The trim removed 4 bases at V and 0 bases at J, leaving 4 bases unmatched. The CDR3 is CASSGTSGIVSYNEQFF. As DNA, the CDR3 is TGTGCCAGCAGTGGGACTAGCGGGATCGTCTCCTACAATGAGCAGTTCTTC.

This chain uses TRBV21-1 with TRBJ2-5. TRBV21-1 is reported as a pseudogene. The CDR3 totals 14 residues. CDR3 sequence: CASSKEGPGETQYF. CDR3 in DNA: TGTGCCAGCAGCAAAGAGGGACCCGGGGAGACCCAGTACTTC.

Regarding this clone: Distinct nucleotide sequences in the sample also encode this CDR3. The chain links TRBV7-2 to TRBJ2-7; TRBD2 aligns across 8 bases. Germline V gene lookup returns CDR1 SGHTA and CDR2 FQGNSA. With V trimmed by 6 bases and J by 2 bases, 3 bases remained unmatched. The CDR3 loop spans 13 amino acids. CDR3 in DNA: TGTGCCAGCAGTCTTAGCGGGACCTACGAGCAGTACTTC. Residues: CASSLSGTYEQYF.

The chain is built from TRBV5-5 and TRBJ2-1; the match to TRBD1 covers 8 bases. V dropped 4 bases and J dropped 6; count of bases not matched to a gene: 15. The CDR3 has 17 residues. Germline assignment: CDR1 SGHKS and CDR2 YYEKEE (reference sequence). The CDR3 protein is CASSRWDRPLQSNEQFF. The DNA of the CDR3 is TGTGCCAGCAGCCGTTGGGACAGGCCCCTCCAAAGCAATGAGCAGTTCTTC.

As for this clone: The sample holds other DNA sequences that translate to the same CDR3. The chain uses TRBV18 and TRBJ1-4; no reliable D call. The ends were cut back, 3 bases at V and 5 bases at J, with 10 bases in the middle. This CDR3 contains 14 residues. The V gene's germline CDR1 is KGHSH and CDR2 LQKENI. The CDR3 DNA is TGTGCCAGCTCACCGCCCTCTGAAAATGAAAAACTGTTTTTT. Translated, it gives CASSPPSENEKLFF.

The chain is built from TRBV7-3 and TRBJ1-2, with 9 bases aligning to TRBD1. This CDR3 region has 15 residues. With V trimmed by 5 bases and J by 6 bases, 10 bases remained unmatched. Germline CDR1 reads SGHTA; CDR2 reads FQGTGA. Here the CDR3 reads CASSPRGTGYDGYTF. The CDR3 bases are TGTGCCAGCAGCCCAAGGGGGACAGGGTATGATGGCTACACCTTC.

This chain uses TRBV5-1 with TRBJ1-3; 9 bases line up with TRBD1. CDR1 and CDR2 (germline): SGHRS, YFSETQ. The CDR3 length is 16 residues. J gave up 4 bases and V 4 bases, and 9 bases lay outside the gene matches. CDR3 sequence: CASSLPGTGFGNTIYF. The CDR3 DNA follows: TGCGCCAGCAGCCTTCCCGGGACAGGGTTCGGAAACACCATATATTTT. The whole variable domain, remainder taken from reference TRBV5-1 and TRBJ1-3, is KAGVTQTPRYLIKTRGQQVTLSCSPISGHRSVSWYQQTPGQGLQFLFEYFSETQRNKGNFPGRFSGRQFSNSRSEMNVSTLELGDSALYLCASSLPGTGFGNTIYFGEGSWLTVV.